These T cell receptor beta chains were read from a single sample in a study of identical twins. From the 5' RACE reads, TCRdb called clonotypes with MiXCR, one entry per CDR3 protein. The sample records a few hundred thousand distinct CDR3 sequences, approximately 9.6% being singletons. Separately, the same data were catalogued under a study of yellow fever vaccine responses in identical twins.

Sequenced input: PBMCs. The receptor source for this set is a woman aged 18-30 years in good health. Both conserved end residues are part of each CDR3. The D gene is left open where the match is weak. The size of a clone is reported for some rows only, either as once, few or many, or as a class for expanded clones.

size: few
V: TRBV20-1
J: TRBJ2-2
D: TRBD2
CDR3: CSASSLAGGITGELFF
DNA: TGCAGTGCTAGTTCCCTAGCGGGGGGAATTACCGGGGAGCTGTTTTTT

size: many
V: TRBV7-2
J: TRBJ2-3
D: -
CDR3: CASSATGFRKDTQYF
DNA: TGTGCCAGCAGCGCTACAGGGTTTCGAAAAGATACGCAGTATTTT

size: few
V: TRBV5-1
J: TRBJ2-7
D: TRBD1
CDR3: CASSVSTGGAYEQYF
DNA: TGCGCCAGCAGCGTGTCGACAGGGGGGGCCTACGAGCAGTACTTC

size: -
V: TRBV29-1
J: TRBJ1-4
D: -
CDR3: CSVGDGNEKLFF
DNA: TGCAGCGTTGGTGACGGCAATGAAAAACTGTTTTTT

size: many
V: TRBV20-1
J: TRBJ2-1
D: -
CDR3: CSASRPRGLTFF
DNA: TGCAGTGCTAGTAGGCCCCGAGGCTTGACGTTCTTC

size: many
V: TRBV20-1
J: TRBJ2-1
D: TRBD1
CDR3: CSASEGAGFPYNEQFF
DNA: TGCAGTGCTAGTGAGGGGGCAGGGTTCCCCTACAATGAGCAGTTCTTC

size: many
V: TRBV7-2
J: TRBJ2-3
D: -
CDR3: CASSLAPDQIDTQYF
DNA: TGTGCCAGCAGCTTAGCCCCTGACCAGATAGATACGCAGTATTTT

size: many
V: TRBV6-5
J: TRBJ1-4
D: TRBD1
CDR3: CASSLLTGTAEKLFF
DNA: TGTGCCAGCAGTTTATTAACCGGGACAGCAGAAAAACTGTTTTTT

size: few
V: TRBV4-2
J: TRBJ2-2
D: -
CDR3: CASSQGETSTNTGELFF
DNA: TGTGCCAGCAGCCAAGGGGAGACATCAACGAACACCGGGGAGCTGTTTTTT

size: once
V: TRBV20-1
J: TRBJ2-2
D: TRBD1
CDR3: CSAWTGGENTGELFF
DNA: TGCAGTGCTTGGACAGGGGGCGAGAACACCGGGGAGCTGTTTTTT

size: many
V: TRBV7-9
J: TRBJ2-7
D: -
CDR3: CASRGAGDWQYF
DNA: TGTGCCAGCAGGGGTGCTGGGGACTGGCAGTACTTC

size: many
V: TRBV20-1
J: TRBJ1-2
D: TRBD1
CDR3: CSAATGNYGYTF
DNA: TGCAGTGCTGCGACAGGGAACTATGGCTACACCTTC

size: few
V: TRBV20-1
J: TRBJ2-3
D: TRBD2
CDR3: CSARGAGGPFTDTQYF
DNA: TGCAGTGCTAGAGGAGCGGGAGGGCCGTTCACAGATACGCAGTATTTT

size: -
V: TRBV18
J: TRBJ2-7
D: TRBD1
CDR3: CASSPDRSSWERYF
DNA: TGTGCCAGCTCACCGGACAGGAGCTCGTGGGAGCGGTACTTC

size: many
V: TRBV9
J: TRBJ2-7
D: -
CDR3: CASSVATDPSYEQYF
DNA: TGTGCCAGCAGCGTCGCGACGGATCCCTCCTACGAGCAGTACTTC

size: -
V: TRBV5-1
J: TRBJ1-6
D: -
CDR3: CASSLDQARNSPLHF
DNA: TGCGCCAGCAGCTTGGATCAGGCTCGGAATTCACCCCTCCACTTT

size: few
V: TRBV5-1
J: TRBJ2-1
D: TRBD2
CDR3: CASSPGTSEKYNEQFF
DNA: TGCGCCAGCAGCCCAGGGACTAGCGAGAAATACAATGAGCAGTTCTTC

size: few
V: TRBV5-6
J: TRBJ2-7
D: -
CDR3: CASTGAYTYEQYF
DNA: TGTGCCAGCACAGGGGCCTATACCTACGAGCAGTACTTC

size: many
V: TRBV10-3
J: TRBJ2-7
D: TRBD1
CDR3: CAILDRENGEQYF
DNA: TGTGCCATTTTGGACAGGGAAAATGGCGAGCAGTACTTC

size: many
V: TRBV28
J: TRBJ2-7
D: TRBD2
CDR3: CASSLVTSGSERASYEQYF
DNA: TGTGCCAGCAGTTTAGTGACTAGCGGGAGCGAAAGGGCATCCTACGAGCAGTACTTC

size: -
V: TRBV5-1
J: TRBJ1-1
D: TRBD1
CDR3: CASSWTGSLGNTEAFF
DNA: TGCGCCAGCAGCTGGACAGGGTCTTTGGGAAACACTGAAGCTTTCTTT

size: many
V: TRBV12-3/TRBV12-4
J: TRBJ2-6
D: TRBD1
CDR3: CASTDRGKTGANVLTF
DNA: TGTGCCAGCACCGACAGGGGAAAAACTGGGGCCAACGTCCTGACTTTC

size: -
V: TRBV10-3
J: TRBJ2-7
D: TRBD1
CDR3: CAISYRGQDEQYF
DNA: TGTGCCATCAGCTACAGGGGGCAAGACGAGCAGTACTTC

size: few
V: TRBV10-3
J: TRBJ2-7
D: -
CDR3: CAINKTSYEQYF
DNA: TGTGCCATCAACAAGACAAGCTACGAGCAGTACTTC

size: -
V: TRBV9
J: TRBJ2-5
D: -
CDR3: CASSVTRGRPSVYEETQYF
DNA: TGTGCCAGCAGCGTTACCCGGGGCAGACCCTCCGTATATGAAGAGACCCAGTACTTC

size: few
V: TRBV12-3/TRBV12-4
J: TRBJ1-1
D: -
CDR3: CASSFRVPEAFF
DNA: TGTGCCAGCAGTTTTCGCGTCCCTGAAGCTTTCTTT

size: many
V: TRBV11-2
J: TRBJ1-6
D: TRBD1
CDR3: CASSLDRDRGSPLHF
DNA: TGTGCCAGCAGCTTAGATCGGGACAGGGGCTCACCCCTCCACTTT

size: many
V: TRBV12-3/TRBV12-4
J: TRBJ2-1
D: -
CDR3: CASCRGRFEQFF
DNA: TGTGCCAGTTGTCGAGGCAGGTTTGAGCAGTTCTTC

size: many
V: TRBV15
J: TRBJ2-1
D: -
CDR3: CATSRVSPWNEQFF
DNA: TGTGCCACCAGCAGAGTGTCCCCTTGGAATGAGCAGTTCTTC

size: few
V: TRBV21-1
J: TRBJ2-1
D: -
CDR3: CASSKNPIELLSSYNEQFF
DNA: TGTGCCAGCAGCAAAAATCCCATTGAACTCCTTAGCTCCTACAATGAGCAGTTCTTC

size: -
V: TRBV12-3/TRBV12-4
J: TRBJ2-7
D: -
CDR3: CASNLSGPTLGGYEQYF
DNA: TGTGCCAGCAACCTCTCTGGACCTACTCTGGGGGGCTACGAGCAGTACTTC

size: many
V: TRBV7-6
J: TRBJ1-1
D: TRBD1
CDR3: CASSLRDRGANTEAFF
DNA: TGTGCCAGCAGTCTACGGGACAGGGGCGCGAACACTGAAGCTTTCTTT

size: few
V: TRBV11-2
J: TRBJ2-1
D: TRBD2
CDR3: CASSDFPGTYLGLDEQFF
DNA: TGTGCCAGCAGCGATTTCCCGGGAACTTACTTGGGACTAGATGAGCAGTTCTTC

size: -
V: TRBV25-1
J: TRBJ2-3
D: -
CDR3: CASRQGLRNTQYF
DNA: TGTGCCAGCAGACAGGGCCTGAGAAATACGCAGTATTTT

size: few
V: TRBV6-1
J: TRBJ2-5
D: -
CDR3: CASSGNTETQYF
DNA: TGTGCCAGCAGTGGTAACACGGAGACCCAGTACTTC